This T cell receptor (beta chain) was identified in a study of blood T cell repertoires in COVID-19. In the study overall: Acute and convalescent COVID-19 samples came from the United States, Italy and Spain. Nucleic acid was either cDNA or gDNA, and it came from T cells, B-cell-depleted T cells, or PBMCs.

V shed 8 bases, J shed 3 bases, and the junction held 4 bases outside the gene matches. This CDR3 contains 12 residues. Germline values: CDR1 MNHEY, CDR2 SVGAGI. How the authors handled the data: Using reference gene primer amplification, nucleated cell counts were estimated. The assay was immunoSEQ multiplex PCR, and TCRdb's table has in-frame clones only and misses some. The V and J calls and clone size were taken over from that table, and D and trimming were inferred from the DNA. Of around 95,000 clones listed, just over 85% were seen once; the top ten hold approximately 5%. The chain recombines TRBV6-5 with TRBJ2-7; 7 bases are shared with TRBD1. This sequence was found in a human donor in a cohort sampled during active COVID-19. The specimen sequenced was peripheral blood. In DNA form, the CDR3 reads TGTGCCAGCCGGGACAGCTTCTACGAGCAGTACTTC. Translated, it gives CASRDSFYEQYF.